Included here is one T cell receptor beta chain sequence, with context. Antigen specificity is unknown. Alongside a J-beta primer mix, a sample-barcoded 5' primer served in a second PCR lasting 7 to 11 cycles. TCRdb re-called the 5' RACE reads through MiXCR, storing one row per CDR3 protein. Counted here are more than 650,000 distinct CDR3 sequences, less than 70% occurring once; the ten biggest clones make up about two fifths. The record originates from a study of blood T cells in healthy people across ages. The CDR3 is 15 amino acids. Unmatched junction bases numbered 13, after V lost 4 bases and J lost 11 bases. Germline V CDR1 and CDR2: SGHTA, FQGNSA. General study results and limits: Both higher diversity and more naive CD4+ cells marked long-lived donors when set against aged donors. Estimated diversity, derived from one million T cells, was regarded as an underestimate.

This receptor was taken from an elderly man in good health. Sequencing input: blood. V gene TRBV7-2 combines with J gene TRBJ2-5, with TRBD2 matching 10 bases. CDR3 protein: CASSSTSGIHNEQYF. The CDR3 DNA sequence: TGTGCCAGCAGCTCCACTAGCGGGATACACAATGAGCAGTACTTC.